This TCR beta chain comes out of a study of blood T cell repertoires in COVID-19. This CDR3 spans 14 amino acids. V was shortened by 0 bases and J by 6 bases, with 10 bases between the two germline ends. CDR1 SGHRS and CDR2 YFSETQ come from the germline V gene. Clones were read by immunoSEQ multiplex PCR, and TCRdb kept only the in-frame ones, dropping some. The sample contains roughly 140,000 clones, over 75% of which appear only once. V and J are TRBV5-1 and TRBJ2-1; TRBD1 is a possible D gene (5 bases). Sequencing was carried out using peripheral blood. The receptor was derived from a woman aged 55-69 years with COVID-19, enrolled during active disease. The CDR3 sequence is CASSLVGRANEQFF. Written as DNA, the CDR3 is TGCGCCAGCAGCTTGGTAGGCAGGGCCAATGAGCAGTTCTTC.